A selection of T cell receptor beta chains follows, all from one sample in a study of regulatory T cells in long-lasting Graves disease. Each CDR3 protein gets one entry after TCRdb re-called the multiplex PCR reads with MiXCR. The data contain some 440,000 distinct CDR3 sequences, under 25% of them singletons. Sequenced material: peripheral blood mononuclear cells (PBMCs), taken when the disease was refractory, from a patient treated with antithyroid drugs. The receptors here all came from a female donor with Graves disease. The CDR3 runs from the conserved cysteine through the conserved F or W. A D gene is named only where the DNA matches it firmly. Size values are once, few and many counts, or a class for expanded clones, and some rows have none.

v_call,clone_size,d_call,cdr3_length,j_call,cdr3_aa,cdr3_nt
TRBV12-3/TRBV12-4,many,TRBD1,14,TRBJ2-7,CASRPGQGNREQYF,TGTGCCAGCAGACCGGGACAGGGGAATCGCGAGCAGTACTTC
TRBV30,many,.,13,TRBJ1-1,CAWEAGAGTEAFF,TGTGCCTGGGAAGCGGGAGCGGGCACTGAAGCTTTCTTT
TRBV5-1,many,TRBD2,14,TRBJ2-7,CASSSLAESYEQYF,TGCGCCAGCAGTTCCCTAGCGGAATCCTACGAGCAGTACTTC
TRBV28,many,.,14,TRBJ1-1,CASKSKALNTEAFF,TGTGCCAGCAAAAGCAAGGCATTGAACACTGAAGCTTTCTTT
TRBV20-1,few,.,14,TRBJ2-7,CSARDPGQSYEQYF,TGCAGTGCTAGAGATCCCGGACAGAGTTACGAGCAGTACTTC
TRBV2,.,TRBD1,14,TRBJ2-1,CASRGQVIGNEQFF,TGTGCCAGCAGGGGACAGGTCATCGGCAATGAGCAGTTCTTC
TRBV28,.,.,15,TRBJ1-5,CASRFNRALNQPQHF,TGTGCCAGCAGATTTAACAGGGCTCTCAATCAGCCCCAGCATTTT
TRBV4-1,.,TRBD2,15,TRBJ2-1,CASSYIAGGGNEQFF,TGCGCCAGCAGCTACATAGCGGGAGGGGGCAATGAGCAGTTCTTC
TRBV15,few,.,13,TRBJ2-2,CATSSDSTGELFF,TGTGCCACCAGCAGTGACAGCACCGGGGAGCTGTTTTTT
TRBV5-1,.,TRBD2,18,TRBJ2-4,CASSPPPSGSLAKNIQYF,TGCGCCAGCAGCCCCCCTCCTAGCGGGAGCTTAGCCAAAAACATTCAGTACTTC
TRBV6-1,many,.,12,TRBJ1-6,CASSEEDSPLHF,TGTGCCAGCAGTGAAGAGGATTCACCCCTCCACTTT
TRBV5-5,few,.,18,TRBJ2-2,CASSQRKKRTPNTGELFF,TGTGCCAGCAGCCAACGAAAAAAACGGACACCGAACACCGGGGAGCTGTTTTTT
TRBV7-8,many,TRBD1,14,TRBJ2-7,CASSLFRQGNEQYF,TGTGCCAGCAGCTTATTTAGACAGGGGAACGAGCAGTACTTC
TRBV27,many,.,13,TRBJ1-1,CASSFGAFTEAFF,TGTGCCAGCAGTTTCGGGGCTTTTACTGAAGCTTTCTTT
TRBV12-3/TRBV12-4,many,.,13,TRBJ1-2,CASTPAGREGYTF,TGTGCCAGCACCCCGGCCGGTCGGGAAGGCTACACCTTC
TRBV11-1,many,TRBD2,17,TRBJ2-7,CASNLNDWTSGRNEQYF,TGTGCCAGCAACTTAAACGATTGGACTAGCGGGAGAAACGAGCAGTACTTC
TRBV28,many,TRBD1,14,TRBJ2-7,CASTSTGKAYEQYF,TGTGCCAGCACCTCGACAGGGAAGGCCTACGAGCAGTACTTC
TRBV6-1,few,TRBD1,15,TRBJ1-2,CASRDPGQGHYGYTF,TGTGCCAGCAGAGACCCGGGACAGGGGCACTATGGCTACACCTTC
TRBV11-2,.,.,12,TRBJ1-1,CASSLFNTEAFF,TGTGCCAGCAGCTTATTTAACACTGAAGCTTTCTTT
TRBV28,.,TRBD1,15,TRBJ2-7,CASRAPGQGAYEQYF,TGTGCCAGCAGAGCGCCGGGACAGGGGGCCTACGAGCAGTACTTC
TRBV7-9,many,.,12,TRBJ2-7,CASSSTPTEQYF,TGTGCCAGCAGCTCGACCCCTACCGAGCAGTACTTC
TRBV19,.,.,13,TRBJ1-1,CASSIAQGTEAFF,TGTGCCAGTAGTATAGCCCAGGGGACTGAAGCTTTCTTT
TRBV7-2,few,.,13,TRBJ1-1,CASSVDRVTEAFF,TGTGCCAGCAGCGTGGACAGAGTCACTGAAGCTTTCTTT
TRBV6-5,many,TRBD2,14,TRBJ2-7,CASSYSGRSHEQYF,TGTGCCAGCAGTTATAGCGGGAGGTCCCACGAGCAGTACTTC
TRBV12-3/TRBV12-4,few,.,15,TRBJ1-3,CASSLNPFSGNTIYF,TGTGCCAGCAGTTTAAACCCGTTCTCTGGAAACACCATATATTTT
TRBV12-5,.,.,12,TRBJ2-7,CASGLNDYEQYF,TGTGCTAGTGGTTTGAACGATTACGAGCAGTACTTC
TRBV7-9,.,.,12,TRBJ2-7,CASGSTGYEQYF,TGTGCCAGCGGCTCGACAGGCTACGAGCAGTACTTC
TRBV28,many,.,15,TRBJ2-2,CASRIEKSNTGELFF,TGTGCCAGCAGAATAGAGAAGTCGAACACCGGGGAGCTGTTTTTT
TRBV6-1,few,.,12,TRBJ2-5,CASSPARETQYF,TGTGCCAGCAGCCCAGCACGGGAGACCCAGTACTTC
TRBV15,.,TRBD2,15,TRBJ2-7,CATSRALAGGNEQYF,TGTGCCACCAGCAGAGCACTAGCGGGAGGCAACGAGCAGTACTTC
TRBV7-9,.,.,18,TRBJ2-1,CASALNPEGMTSTRSMFF,TGTGCTAGCGCCCTCAATCCCGAGGGTATGACTAGTACCCGTAGTATGTTCTTC
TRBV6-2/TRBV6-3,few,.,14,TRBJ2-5,CASSASGPGGTQYF,TGTGCCAGCAGTGCCTCGGGTCCTGGAGGGACCCAGTACTTC
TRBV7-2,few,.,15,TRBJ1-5,CASSGRSAGDQPQHF,TGTGCCAGCAGCGGCCGTAGTGCGGGGGATCAGCCCCAGCATTTT
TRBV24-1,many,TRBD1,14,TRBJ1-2,CATGGQGEDYGYTF,TGTGCCACAGGGGGACAGGGAGAGGACTATGGCTACACCTTC
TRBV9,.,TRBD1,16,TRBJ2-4,CASSGDRPLAKNIQYF,TGTGCCAGCAGCGGGGACAGACCTCTAGCCAAAAACATTCAGTACTTC
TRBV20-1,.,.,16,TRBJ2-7,CSARALRGVPSYEQYF,TGCAGTGCTAGAGCTCTCCGGGGCGTTCCCTCCTACGAGCAGTACTTC
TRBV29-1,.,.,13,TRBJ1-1,CSVARGTNTEAFF,TGCAGCGTTGCCCGCGGTACGAACACTGAAGCTTTCTTT